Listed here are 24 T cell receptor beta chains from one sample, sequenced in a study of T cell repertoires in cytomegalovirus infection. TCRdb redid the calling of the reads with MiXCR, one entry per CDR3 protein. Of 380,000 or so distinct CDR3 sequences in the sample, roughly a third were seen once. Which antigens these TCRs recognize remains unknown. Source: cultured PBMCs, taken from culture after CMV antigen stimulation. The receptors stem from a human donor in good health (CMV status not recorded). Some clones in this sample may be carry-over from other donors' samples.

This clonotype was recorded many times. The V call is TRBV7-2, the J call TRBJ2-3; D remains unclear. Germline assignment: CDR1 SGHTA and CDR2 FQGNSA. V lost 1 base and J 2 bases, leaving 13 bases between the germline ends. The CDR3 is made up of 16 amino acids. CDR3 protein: CASSLVPHRVTDTQYF. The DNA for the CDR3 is TGTGCCAGCAGCTTAGTCCCACACCGCGTCACAGATACGCAGTATTTT.

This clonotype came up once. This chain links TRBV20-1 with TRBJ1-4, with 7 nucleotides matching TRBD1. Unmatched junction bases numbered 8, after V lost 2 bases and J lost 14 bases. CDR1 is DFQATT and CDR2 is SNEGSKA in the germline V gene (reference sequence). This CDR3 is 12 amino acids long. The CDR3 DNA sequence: TGCAGTGCTAGACCAGGGGGTGAAAGGCTGTTTTTT. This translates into CSARPGGERLFF.

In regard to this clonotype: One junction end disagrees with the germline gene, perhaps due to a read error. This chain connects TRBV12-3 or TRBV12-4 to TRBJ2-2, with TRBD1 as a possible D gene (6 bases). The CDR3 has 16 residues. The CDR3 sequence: CASSATTVGDTGELWF. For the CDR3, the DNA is TGTGCCAGCAGCGCCACGACAGTAGGGGACACCGGGGAGCTGTGGTTT.

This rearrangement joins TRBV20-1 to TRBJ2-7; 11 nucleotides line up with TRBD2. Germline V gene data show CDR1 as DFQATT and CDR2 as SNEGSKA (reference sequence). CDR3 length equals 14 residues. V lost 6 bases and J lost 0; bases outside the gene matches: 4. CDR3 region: CSAPTSGSSYEQYF. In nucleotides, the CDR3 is TGCAGTGCCCCTACTAGCGGGAGCTCCTACGAGCAGTACTTC.

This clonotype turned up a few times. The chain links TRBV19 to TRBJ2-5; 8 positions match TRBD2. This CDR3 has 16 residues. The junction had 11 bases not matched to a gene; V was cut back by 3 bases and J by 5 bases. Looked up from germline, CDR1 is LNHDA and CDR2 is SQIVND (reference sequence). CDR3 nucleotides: TGTGCCAGTAGTATCGGGAGCGGGAGCGGAGTGGAGACCCAGTACTTC. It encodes CASSIGSGSGVETQYF.

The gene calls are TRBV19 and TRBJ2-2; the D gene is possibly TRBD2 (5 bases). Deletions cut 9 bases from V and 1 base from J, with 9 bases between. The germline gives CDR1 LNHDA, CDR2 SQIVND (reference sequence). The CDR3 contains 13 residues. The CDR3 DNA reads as TGTGCCAGCGGTCGGGAGAACACCGGGGAGCTGTTTTTT. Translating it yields CASGRENTGELFF.

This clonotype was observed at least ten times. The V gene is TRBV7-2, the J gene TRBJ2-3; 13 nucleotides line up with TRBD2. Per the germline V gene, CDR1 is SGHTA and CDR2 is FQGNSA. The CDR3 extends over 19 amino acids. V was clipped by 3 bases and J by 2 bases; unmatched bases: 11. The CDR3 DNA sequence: TGTGCCAGCAGCTTCCCGGTTCAACTAGCGGGGGGGATCACAGATACGCAGTATTTT. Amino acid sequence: CASSFPVQLAGGITDTQYF.

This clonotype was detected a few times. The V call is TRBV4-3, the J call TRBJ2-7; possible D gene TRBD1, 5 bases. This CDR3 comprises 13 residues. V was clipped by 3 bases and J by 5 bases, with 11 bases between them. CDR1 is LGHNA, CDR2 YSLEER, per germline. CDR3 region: CASSHPGMDEQYV. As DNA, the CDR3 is TGCGCCAGCAGCCATCCAGGGATGGACGAGCAGTACGTC.

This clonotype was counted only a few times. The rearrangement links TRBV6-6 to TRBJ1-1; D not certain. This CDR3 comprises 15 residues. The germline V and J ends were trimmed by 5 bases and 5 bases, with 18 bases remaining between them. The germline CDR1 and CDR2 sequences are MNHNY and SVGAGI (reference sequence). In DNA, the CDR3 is TGTGCCAGCAGTCAGGTCCCATCATCGTTTACTGAAGCTTTCTTT. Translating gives CASSQVPSSFTEAFF.

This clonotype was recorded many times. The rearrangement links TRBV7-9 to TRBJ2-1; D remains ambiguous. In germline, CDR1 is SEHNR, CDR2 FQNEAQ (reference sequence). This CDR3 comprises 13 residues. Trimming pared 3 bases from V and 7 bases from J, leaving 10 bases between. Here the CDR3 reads CASSLSLRNEQFF. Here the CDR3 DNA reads TGTGCCAGCAGCTTGTCTTTACGAAATGAGCAGTTCTTC.

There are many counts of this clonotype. In DNA, the CDR3 is TGTGCCAGCAGCTTAGCGGGAGGCACAGATACGCAGTATTTT. Protein: CASSLAGGTDTQYF. This chain links TRBV7-2 with TRBJ2-3, with D tentatively TRBD2 (5 bases). This CDR3 comprises 14 residues. V lost 0 bases, J lost 1 base, and 5 bases lay in between. Germline assignment: CDR1 SGHTA and CDR2 FQGNSA.

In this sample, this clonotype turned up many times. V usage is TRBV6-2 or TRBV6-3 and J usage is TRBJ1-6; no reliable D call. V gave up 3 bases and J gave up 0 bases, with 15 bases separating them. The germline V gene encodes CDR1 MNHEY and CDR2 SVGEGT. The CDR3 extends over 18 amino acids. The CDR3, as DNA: TGTGCCAGCAGTTATGGGCGGATCCTCAGCTCCTATAATTCACCCCTCCACTTT. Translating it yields CASSYGRILSSYNSPLHF.

This CDR3 reads CASRENRGPYTF. CDR3 DNA sequence: TGTGCCAGCAGGGAAAACAGGGGTCCCTACACCTTC. J is TRBJ1-2 and V is TRBV6-1, with 7 bases matching TRBD1. Per germline, CDR1 MNHNS and CDR2 SASEGT. Trimming took 6 bases from V and 10 from J; bases not matched to a gene: 8. The CDR3 covers 12 residues.

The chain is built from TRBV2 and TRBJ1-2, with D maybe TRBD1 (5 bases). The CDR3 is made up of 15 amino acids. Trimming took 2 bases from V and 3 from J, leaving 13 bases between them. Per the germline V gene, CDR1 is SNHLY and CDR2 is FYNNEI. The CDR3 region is CASSERGAPHYGYTF. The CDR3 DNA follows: TGTGCCAGCAGTGAAAGAGGGGCTCCCCACTATGGCTACACCTTC.

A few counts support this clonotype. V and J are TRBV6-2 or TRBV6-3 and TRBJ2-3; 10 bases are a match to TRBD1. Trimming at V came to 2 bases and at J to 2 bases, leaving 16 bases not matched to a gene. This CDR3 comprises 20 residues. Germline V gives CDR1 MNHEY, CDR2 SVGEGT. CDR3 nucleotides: TGTGCCAGCAGTTACCCAGTCCCGGGACAGGGGACGCTCTTCACAGATACGCAGTATTTT. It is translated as CASSYPVPGQGTLFTDTQYF.

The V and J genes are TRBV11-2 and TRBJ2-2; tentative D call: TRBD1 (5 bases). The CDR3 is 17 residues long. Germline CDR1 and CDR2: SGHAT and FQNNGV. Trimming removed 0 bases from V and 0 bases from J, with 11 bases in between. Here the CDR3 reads CASSLEGGASNTGELFF. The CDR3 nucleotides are TGTGCCAGCAGCTTAGAGGGTGGGGCATCGAACACCGGGGAGCTGTTTTTT.

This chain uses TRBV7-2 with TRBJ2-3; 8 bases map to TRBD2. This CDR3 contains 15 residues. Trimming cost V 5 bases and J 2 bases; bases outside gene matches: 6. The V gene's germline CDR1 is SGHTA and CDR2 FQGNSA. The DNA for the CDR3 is TGTGCCAGCAGCCGGACTAGCAGATACACAGATACGCAGTATTTT. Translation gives CASSRTSRYTDTQYF.

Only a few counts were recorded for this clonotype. CDR3 bases: TGTGCCAGCAGCCCGGGTGGGCCCTCCTACGAGCAGTACTTC. Its translation is CASSPGGPSYEQYF. The chain is built from TRBV28 and TRBJ2-7; unclear D gene. V lost 6 bases and J 0 bases, leaving 12 bases between the germline ends. Germline lookup yields CDR1 MDHEN and CDR2 SYDVKM. CDR3 length: 14 residues.

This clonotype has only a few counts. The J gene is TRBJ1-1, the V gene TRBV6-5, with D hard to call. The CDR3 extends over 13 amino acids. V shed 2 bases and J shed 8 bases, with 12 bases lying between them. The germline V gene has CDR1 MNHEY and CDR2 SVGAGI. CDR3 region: CASSYANQREAFF. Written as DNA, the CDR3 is TGTGCCAGCAGTTACGCAAATCAGCGGGAAGCTTTCTTT.

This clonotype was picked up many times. CDR3 region: CASSYPPGGYTF. In nucleotides, the CDR3 is TGTGCCAGCAGCTACCCCCCGGGGGGCTACACCTTC. The chain links TRBV7-2 to TRBJ1-2; D unclear. The V gene lost 4 bases and the J gene lost 8 bases, with 11 bases spanning the gap. Germline loops: CDR1 SGHTA, CDR2 FQGNSA. The CDR3 length is 12 residues.

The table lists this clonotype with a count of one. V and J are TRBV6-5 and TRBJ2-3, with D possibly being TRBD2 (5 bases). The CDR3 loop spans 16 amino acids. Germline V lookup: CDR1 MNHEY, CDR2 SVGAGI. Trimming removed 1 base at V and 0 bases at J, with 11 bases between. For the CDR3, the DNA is TGTGCCAGCAGTTACTTAGCGCTCGCTAGCACAGATACGCAGTATTTT. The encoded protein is CASSYLALASTDTQYF.

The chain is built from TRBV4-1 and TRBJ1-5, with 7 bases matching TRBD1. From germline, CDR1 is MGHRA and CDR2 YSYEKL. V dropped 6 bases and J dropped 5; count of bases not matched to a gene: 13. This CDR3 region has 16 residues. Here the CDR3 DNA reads TGCGCCAGCAGTCGAGTGCCCGGGACAGCTTATCAGCCCCAGCATTTT. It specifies CASSRVPGTAYQPQHF.

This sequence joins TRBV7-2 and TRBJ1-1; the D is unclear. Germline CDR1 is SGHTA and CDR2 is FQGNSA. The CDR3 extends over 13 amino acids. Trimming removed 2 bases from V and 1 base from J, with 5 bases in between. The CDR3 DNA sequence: TGTGCCAGCAGCTTAAAGTGGAACACTGAAGCTTTCTTT. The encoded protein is CASSLKWNTEAFF. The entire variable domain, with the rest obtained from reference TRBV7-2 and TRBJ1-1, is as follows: GAGVSQSPSNKVTEKGKDVELRCDPISGHTALYWYRQSLGQGLEFLIYFQGNSAPDKSGLPSDRFSAERTGGSVSTLTIQRTQQEDSAVYLCASSLKWNTEAFFGQGTRLTVV.

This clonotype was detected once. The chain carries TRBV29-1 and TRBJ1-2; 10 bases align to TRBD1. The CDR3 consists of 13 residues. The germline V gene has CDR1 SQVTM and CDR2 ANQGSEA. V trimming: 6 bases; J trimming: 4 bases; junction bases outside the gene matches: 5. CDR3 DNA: TGCAGCGTGGGGGACAGGGGCCCCTATGGCTACACCTTC. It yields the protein CSVGDRGPYGYTF.